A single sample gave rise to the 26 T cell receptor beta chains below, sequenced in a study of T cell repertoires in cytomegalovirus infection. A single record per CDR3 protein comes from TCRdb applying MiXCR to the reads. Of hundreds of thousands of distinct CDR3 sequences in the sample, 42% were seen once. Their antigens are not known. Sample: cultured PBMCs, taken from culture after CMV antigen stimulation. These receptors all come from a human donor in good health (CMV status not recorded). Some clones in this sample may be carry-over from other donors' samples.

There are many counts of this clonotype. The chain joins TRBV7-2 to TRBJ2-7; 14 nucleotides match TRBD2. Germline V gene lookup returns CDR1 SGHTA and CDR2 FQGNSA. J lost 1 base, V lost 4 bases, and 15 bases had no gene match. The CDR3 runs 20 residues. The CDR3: CASSSRTPGLAGAGSYEQYF. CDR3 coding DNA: TGTGCCAGCAGCTCCCGAACCCCGGGACTAGCGGGAGCGGGGTCCTACGAGCAGTACTTC.

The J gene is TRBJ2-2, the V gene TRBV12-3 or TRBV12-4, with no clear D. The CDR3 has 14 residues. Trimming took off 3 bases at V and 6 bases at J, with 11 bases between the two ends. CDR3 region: CASSFNLGAGELFF. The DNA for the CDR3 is TGTGCCAGCAGTTTTAACCTTGGAGCCGGGGAGCTGTTTTTT.

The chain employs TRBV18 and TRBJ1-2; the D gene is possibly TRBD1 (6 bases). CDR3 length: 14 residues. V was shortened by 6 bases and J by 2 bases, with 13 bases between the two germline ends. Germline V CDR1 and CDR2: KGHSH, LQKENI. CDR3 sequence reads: CASSQWTDNYGYTF. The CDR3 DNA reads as TGTGCCAGCTCCCAGTGGACAGACAACTATGGCTACACCTTC.

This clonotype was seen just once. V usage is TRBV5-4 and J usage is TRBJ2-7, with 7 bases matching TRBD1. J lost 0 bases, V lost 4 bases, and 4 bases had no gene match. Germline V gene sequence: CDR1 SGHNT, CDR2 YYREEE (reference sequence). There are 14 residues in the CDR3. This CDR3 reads CASSPRGTSYEQYF. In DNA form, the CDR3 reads TGTGCCAGCAGCCCCAGGGGGACCTCCTACGAGCAGTACTTC.

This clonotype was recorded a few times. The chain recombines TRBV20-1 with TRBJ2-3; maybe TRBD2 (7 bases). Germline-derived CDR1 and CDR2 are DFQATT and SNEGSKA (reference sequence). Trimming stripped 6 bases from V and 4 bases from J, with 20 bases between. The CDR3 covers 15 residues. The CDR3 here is CSAPPGGRFSDTQYF. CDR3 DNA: TGCAGTGCCCCGCCCGGGGGGCGTTTTTCAGATACGCAGTATTTT.

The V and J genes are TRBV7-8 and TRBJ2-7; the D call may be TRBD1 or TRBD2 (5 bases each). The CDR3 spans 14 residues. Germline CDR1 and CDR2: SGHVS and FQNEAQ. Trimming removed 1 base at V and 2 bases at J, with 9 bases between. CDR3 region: CASSLGGDAYEQYF. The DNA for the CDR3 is TGTGCCAGCAGCTTAGGAGGGGACGCCTACGAGCAGTACTTC.

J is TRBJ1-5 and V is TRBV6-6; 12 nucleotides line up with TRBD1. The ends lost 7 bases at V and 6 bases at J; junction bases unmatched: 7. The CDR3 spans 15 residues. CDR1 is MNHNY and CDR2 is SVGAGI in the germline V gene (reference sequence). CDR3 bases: TGTGCCAGCATCCCTGGGACAGGGGGCAGTCAGCCCCAGCATTTT. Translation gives CASIPGTGGSQPQHF.

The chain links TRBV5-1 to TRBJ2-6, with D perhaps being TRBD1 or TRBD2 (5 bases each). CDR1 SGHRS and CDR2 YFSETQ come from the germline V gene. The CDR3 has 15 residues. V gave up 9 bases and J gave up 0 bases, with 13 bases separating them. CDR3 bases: TGCGCCACCTCTTTGGGGGTCTCTGGGGCCAACGTCCTGACTTTC. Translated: CATSLGVSGANVLTF. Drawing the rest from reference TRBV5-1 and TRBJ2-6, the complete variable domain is KAGVTQTPRYLIKTRGQQVTLSCSPISGHRSVSWYQQTPGQGLQFLFEYFSETQRNKGNFPGRFSGRQFSNSRSEMNVSTLELGDSALYLCATSLGVSGANVLTFGAGSRLTVL.

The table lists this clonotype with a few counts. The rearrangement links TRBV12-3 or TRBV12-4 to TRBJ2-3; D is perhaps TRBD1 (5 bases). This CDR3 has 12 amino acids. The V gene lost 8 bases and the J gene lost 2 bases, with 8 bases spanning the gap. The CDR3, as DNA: TGTGCCAGCTTAGGGGTCACAGATACGCAGTATTTT. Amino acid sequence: CASLGVTDTQYF.

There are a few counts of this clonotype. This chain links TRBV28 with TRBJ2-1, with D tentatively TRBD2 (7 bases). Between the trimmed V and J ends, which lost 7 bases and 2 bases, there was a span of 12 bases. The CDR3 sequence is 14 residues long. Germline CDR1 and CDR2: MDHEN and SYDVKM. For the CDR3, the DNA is TGTGCCAGCAACGGGGGGCTTACCTACAATGAGCAGTTCTTC. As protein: CASNGGLTYNEQFF.

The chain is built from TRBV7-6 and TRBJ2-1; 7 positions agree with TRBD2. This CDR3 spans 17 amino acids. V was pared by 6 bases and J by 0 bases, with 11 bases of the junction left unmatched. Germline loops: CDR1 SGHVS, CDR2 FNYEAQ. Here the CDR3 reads CASSKLGRAVSYNEQFF. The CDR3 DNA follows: TGTGCCAGCAGTAAACTGGGGAGGGCGGTCTCCTACAATGAGCAGTTCTTC. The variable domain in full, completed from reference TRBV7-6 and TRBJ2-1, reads GAGVSQSPRYKVTKRGQDVALRCDPISGHVSLYWYRQALGQGPEFLTYFNYEAQQDKSGLPNDRFSAERPEGSISTLTIQRTEQRDSAMYRCASSKLGRAVSYNEQFFGPGTRLTVL.

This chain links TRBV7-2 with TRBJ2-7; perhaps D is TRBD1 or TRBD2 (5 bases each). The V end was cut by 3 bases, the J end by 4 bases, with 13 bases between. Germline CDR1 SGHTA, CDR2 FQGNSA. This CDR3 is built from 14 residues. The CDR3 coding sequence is TGTGCCAGCAGCTTTTACGAGGGACCGTACGAGCAGTACTTC. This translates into CASSFYEGPYEQYF.

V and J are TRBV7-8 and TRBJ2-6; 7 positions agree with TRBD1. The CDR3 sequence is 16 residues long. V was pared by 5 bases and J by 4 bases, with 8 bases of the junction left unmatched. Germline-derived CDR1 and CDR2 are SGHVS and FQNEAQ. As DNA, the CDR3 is TGTGCCAGCAGCCCTGACAGGGCGGACGGGGCCAACGTCCTGACTTTC. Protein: CASSPDRADGANVLTF.

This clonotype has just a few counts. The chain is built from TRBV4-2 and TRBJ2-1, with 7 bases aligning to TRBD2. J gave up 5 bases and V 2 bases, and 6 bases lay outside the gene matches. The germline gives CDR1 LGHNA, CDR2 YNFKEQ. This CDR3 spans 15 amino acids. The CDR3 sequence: CASSQHKRGNNEQFF. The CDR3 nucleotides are TGTGCCAGCAGCCAACACAAGCGGGGTAACAATGAGCAGTTCTTC.

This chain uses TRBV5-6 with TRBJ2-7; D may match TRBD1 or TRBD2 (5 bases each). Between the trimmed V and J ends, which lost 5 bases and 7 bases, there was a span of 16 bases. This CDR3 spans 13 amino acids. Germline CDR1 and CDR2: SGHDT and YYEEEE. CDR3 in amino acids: CASRSSGSWEQYF. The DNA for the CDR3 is TGTGCCAGCAGATCTTCAGGGAGTTGGGAGCAGTACTTC. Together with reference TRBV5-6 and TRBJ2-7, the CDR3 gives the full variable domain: DAGVTQSPTHLIKTRGQQVTLRCSPKSGHDTVSWYQQALGQGPQFIFQYYEEEERQRGNFPDRFSGHQFPNYSSELNVNALLLGDSALYLCASRSSGSWEQYFGPGTRLTVT.

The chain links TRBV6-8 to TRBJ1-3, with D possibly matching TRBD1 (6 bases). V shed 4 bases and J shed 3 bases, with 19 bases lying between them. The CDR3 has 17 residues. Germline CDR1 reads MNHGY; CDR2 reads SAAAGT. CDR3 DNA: TGTGCCAGCAGTTCTGATGCCACAGGGTCCTTTGGAAACACCATATATTTT. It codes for CASSSDATGSFGNTIYF.

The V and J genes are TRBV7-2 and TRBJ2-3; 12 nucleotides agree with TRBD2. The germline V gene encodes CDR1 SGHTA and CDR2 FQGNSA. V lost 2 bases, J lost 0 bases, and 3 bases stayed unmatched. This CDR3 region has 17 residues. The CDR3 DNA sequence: TGTGCCAGCAGCTTATACGGGACTAGCGGGAGCACAGATACGCAGTATTTT. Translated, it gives CASSLYGTSGSTDTQYF.

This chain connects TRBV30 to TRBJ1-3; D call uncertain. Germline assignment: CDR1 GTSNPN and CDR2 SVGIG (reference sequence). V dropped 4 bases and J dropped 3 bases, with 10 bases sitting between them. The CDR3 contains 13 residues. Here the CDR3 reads CAWTNTGGNTIYF. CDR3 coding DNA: TGTGCCTGGACCAACACCGGTGGAAACACCATATATTTT.

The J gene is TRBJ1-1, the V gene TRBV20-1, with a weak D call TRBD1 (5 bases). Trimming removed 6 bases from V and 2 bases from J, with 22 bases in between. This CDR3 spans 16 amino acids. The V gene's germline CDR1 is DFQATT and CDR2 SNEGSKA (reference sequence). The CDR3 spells CSAKPGRFPFNTEAFF. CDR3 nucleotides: TGCAGTGCGAAACCGGGACGGTTCCCCTTTAACACTGAAGCTTTCTTT.

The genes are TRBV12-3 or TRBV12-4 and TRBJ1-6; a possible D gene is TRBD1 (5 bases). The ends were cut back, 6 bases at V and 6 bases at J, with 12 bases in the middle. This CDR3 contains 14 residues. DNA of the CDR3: TGTGCCAGCAGCGTTCGGGGCCCTAATTCACCCCTCCACTTT. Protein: CASSVRGPNSPLHF.

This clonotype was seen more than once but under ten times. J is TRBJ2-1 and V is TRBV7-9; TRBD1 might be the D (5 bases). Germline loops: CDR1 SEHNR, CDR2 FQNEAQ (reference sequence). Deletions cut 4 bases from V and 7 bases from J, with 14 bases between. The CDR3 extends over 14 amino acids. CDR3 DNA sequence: TGTGCCAGCAGCTCAAGAACGACAGATAATGAGCAGTTCTTC. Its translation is CASSSRTTDNEQFF.

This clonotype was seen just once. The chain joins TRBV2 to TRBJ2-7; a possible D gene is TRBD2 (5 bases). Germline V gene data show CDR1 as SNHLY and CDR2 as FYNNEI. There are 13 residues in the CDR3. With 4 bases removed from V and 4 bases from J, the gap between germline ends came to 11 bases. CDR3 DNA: TGTGCCAGCAGTGGAGGGTCATTATACGAGCAGTACTTC. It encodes CASSGGSLYEQYF.

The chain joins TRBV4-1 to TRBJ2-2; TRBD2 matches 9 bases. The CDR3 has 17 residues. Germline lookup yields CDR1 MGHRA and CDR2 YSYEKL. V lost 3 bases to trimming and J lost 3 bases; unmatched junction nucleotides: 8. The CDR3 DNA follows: TGCGCCAGCAGCCAGAGGCTAGCGGGACCTTACACCGGGGAGCTGTTTTTT. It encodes CASSQRLAGPYTGELFF.

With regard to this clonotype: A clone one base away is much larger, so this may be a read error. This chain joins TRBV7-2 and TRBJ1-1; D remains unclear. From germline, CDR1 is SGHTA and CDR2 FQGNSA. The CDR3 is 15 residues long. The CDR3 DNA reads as TGTGCCAGCAGCCGCGGGCCCATGGGTAACACTGAAGCTTGCTTT. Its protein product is CASSRGPMGNTEACF.

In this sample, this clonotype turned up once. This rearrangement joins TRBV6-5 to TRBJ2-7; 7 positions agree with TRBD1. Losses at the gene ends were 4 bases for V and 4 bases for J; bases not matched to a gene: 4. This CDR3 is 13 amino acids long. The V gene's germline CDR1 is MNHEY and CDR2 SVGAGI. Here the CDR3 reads CASSFDREYEQYF. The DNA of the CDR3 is TGTGCCAGCAGTTTCGACAGGGAGTACGAGCAGTACTTC.

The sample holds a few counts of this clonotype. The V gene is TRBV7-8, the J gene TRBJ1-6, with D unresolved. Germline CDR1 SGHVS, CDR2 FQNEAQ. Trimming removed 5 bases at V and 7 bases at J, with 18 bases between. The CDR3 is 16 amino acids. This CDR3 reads CASSPGLGIYNSPLHF. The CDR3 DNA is TGTGCCAGCAGCCCCGGACTGGGGATATACAATTCACCCCTCCACTTT.